This record concerns one T cell receptor (beta chain) sequence. Its matching antigen is unknown. Specified treatment: oral pan-JAK inhibitor, 5-10 mg twice daily. It was cDNA, reverse transcribed from extracted RNA, that served as the sequencing template. Produced via immunoSEQ multiplex PCR; TCRdb's table is partial and in-frame only. Of 180,000 or so clones detected, roughly 58% appear once; the ten largest clones hold under 20%. These data originate in a study of CD8+ T cells in alopecia areata. Study-wide context: Each day, treated patients took oral tofacitinib twice, at 5 to 10 mg per dose. The duration of tofacitinib was 6 to 18 months, with 6 months off drug afterward.

Regarding the study as a whole: Expanded CD8+ clones among the top 100, as well as scalp clonality, were significantly decreased by tofacitinib. There were also resident alphabeta T cells of normal skin sequenced in scalp samples.

The CDR3 length is 14 residues. Per germline, CDR1 SQVTM and CDR2 ANQGSEA. The V segment lost 4 bases and the J segment 6 bases; nucleotides outside the gene matches: 5. This material consisted of CD4+ T cells sorted from blood, taken at approximately week 60, from a patient treated with tofacitinib. The chain joins TRBV29-1 to TRBJ2-1, with TRBD1 matching over 11 bases. The TCR originated in a human donor with alopecia areata. CDR3 protein: CSVGGQGASNEQFF. The CDR3 DNA sequence: TGCAGCGTTGGCGGACAGGGGGCTAGCAATGAGCAGTTCTTC.